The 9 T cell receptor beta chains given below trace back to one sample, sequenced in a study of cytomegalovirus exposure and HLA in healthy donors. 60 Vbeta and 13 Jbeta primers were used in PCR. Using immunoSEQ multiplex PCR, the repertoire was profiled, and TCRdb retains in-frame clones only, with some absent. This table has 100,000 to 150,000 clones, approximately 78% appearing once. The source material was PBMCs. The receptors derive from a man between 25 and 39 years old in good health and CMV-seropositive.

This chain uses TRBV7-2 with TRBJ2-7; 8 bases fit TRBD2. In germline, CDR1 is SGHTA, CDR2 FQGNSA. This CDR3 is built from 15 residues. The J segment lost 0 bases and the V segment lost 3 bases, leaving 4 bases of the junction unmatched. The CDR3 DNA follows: TGTGCCAGCAGCTTCACTAGCGGTAGCTCCTACGAGCAGTACTTC. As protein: CASSFTSGSSYEQYF.

In nucleotides, the CDR3 is TGTGCCAGCAGTCAATATTCGACAGGGTACGAGCAGTACTTC. Residues: CASSQYSTGYEQYF. The gene calls are TRBV28 and TRBJ2-7; 7 bases fit TRBD1. Germline V gene data show CDR1 as MDHEN and CDR2 as SYDVKM. J gave up 4 bases and V 5 bases, and 8 bases lay outside the gene matches. CDR3 size: 14 residues.

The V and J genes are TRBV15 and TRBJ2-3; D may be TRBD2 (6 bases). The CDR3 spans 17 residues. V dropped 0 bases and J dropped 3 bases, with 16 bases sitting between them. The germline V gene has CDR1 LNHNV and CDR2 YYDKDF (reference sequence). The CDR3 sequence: CATSRDRRGSITDTQYF. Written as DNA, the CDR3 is TGTGCCACCAGCAGAGATCGGAGGGGATCAATTACAGATACGCAGTATTTT.

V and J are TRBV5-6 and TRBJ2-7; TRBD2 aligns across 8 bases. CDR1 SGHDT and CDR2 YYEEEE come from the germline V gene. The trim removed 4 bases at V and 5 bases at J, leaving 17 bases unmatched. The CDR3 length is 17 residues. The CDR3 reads CASSAGLGAGGHHEQYF. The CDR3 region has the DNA TGTGCCAGCAGCGCGGGGCTAGGGGCGGGAGGTCACCACGAGCAGTACTTC.

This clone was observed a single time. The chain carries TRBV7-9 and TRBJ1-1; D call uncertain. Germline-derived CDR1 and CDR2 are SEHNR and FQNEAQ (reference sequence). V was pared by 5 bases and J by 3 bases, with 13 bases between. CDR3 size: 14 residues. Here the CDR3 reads CASSRAPFDTEAFF. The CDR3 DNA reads TGTGCCAGCAGCCGCGCCCCATTTGACACTGAAGCTTTCTTT.

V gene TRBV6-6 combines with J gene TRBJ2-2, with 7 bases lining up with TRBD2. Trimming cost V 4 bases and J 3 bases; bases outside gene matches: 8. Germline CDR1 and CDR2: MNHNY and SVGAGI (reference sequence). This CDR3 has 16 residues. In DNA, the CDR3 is TGTGCCAGCAGTTCCGCAATAGCGGGTCACACCGGGGAGCTGTTTTTT. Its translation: CASSSAIAGHTGELFF.

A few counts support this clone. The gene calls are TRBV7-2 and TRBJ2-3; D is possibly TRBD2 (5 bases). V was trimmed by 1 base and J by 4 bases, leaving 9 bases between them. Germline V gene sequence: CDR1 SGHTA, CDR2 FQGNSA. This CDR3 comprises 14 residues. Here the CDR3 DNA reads TGTGCCAGCAGCTTAGGAGGGTTCGCAGATACGCAGTATTTT. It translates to CASSLGGFADTQYF. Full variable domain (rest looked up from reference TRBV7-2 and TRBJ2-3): GAGVSQSPSNKVTEKGKDVELRCDPISGHTALYWYRQSLGQGLEFLIYFQGNSAPDKSGLPSDRFSAERTGGSVSTLTIQRTQQEDSAVYLCASSLGGFADTQYFGPGTRLTVL.

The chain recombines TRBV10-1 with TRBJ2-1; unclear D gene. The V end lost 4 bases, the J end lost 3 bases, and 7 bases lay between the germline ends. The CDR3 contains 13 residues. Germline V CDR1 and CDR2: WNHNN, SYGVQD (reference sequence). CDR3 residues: CASSVNSYNEQFF. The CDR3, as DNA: TGCGCCAGCAGTGTAAACAGCTACAATGAGCAGTTCTTC.

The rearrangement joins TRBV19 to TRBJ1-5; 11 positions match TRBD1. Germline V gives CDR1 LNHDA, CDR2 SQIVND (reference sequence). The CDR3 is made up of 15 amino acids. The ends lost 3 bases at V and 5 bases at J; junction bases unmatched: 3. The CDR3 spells CASSIGQGAHQPQHF. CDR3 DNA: TGTGCCAGTAGTATCGGACAGGGGGCCCATCAGCCCCAGCATTTT.